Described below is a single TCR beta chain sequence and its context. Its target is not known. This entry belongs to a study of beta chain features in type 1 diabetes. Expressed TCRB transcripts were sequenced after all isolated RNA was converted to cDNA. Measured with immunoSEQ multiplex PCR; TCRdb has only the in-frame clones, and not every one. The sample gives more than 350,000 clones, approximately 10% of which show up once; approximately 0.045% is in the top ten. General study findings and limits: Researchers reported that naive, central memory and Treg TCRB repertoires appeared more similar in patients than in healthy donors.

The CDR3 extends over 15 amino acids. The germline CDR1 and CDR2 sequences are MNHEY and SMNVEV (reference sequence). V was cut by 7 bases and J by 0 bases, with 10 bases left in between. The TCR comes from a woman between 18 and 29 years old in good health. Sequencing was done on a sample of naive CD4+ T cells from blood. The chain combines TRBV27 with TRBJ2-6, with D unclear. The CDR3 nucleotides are TGTGCCAGCATGGACGTAAACTCTGGGGCCAACGTCCTGACTTTC. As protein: CASMDVNSGANVLTF.